Sequencing of this T cell receptor (beta chain) was carried out in a study of radiation and T cells in renal cell carcinoma (dated by TCRdb to the early 2020s). For context, the study as a whole: Samples came from a clinical trial, in which primary renal cell carcinomas received 15 Gy stereotactic body radiation therapy followed by nephrectomy 4 weeks later. A total of around 50 samples underwent TCR beta sequencing, made up of roughly 26 tumors and roughly 27 peripheral blood samples. Across all 50 or so samples, 4,016,671 unique CDR3 nucleotide sequences, encoding about 2,700,000 unique CDR3 amino acid sequences, were identified. What the research found in general, with its limitations: Tracking of blood repertoire dynamics stopped at approximately four weeks after treatment, with no follow-up past that point. Effects of radiation dose or scheduling on the TCR repertoire could not be addressed with the single-armed trial design. Because no pretreatment tumor biopsies were available, whether clonotypes were present in the tumor at baseline could not be determined. An increase in top tumor clonotypes in blood was observed from baseline to 2 weeks post-radiation, followed by contraction by 4 weeks, which was taken to suggest transient expansion of tumor-resident clones.

Read against the paper, the sample's time point label means: blood 2 weeks post-SBRT. According to the study, the label for this sample's treatment or condition signals: 15 Gy SBRT to primary tumor, nephrectomy 4 weeks later. To follow tumor-enriched clonotypes, serial peripheral blood was collected from radiation-treated patients at baseline and at 2 weeks and 4 weeks after SBRT. Every patient's renal cell carcinoma showed clear cell pathology. The QIAamp DNA Blood Mini Kit (Qiagen) was used to prepare genomic DNA for TCR sequencing. Samples were included in the analyses only if all quality control checks were passed. TCR beta libraries were generated from genomic DNA with the immunoSEQ kit, following the manufacturer's recommendations. Library preparation used a first multiplex PCR with proprietary primers, then a second PCR adding unique barcodes, with bead cleanups after each round. A positive control reaction and a negative control reaction, both provided in the kit, were run with every batch of samples. The final libraries were assessed on an Agilent 4200 TapeStation D1000 ScreenTape, pooled by volume, and quantified by qPCR. An Illumina NextSeq500 fitted with a MidOutput 150-cycle cartridge performed the sequencing, running 156 Read1 cycles and 15 Index1 cycles with the kit's custom primers. The pooled library was loaded at approximately 1 pM, with a roughly 22% PhiX control spiked in. Processing in the source paper ran as follows. Vendor-processed data were analyzed in R, with a clonotype defined as all T cells sharing the same CDR3 nucleotide sequence. In the clone abundance analyses, frequencies were normalized to the 10,000 most abundant clones in each sample. Public T cell clones, which averaged fewer than five per sample, were excluded before analysis. An abundance difference of at least 32-fold between compartments was the criterion for calling clonotypes tumor-enriched or baseline blood-enriched. A beta-binomial differential abundance model was used to identify clonotypes that were expanded or contracted between blood time points. Similarity between tumor and blood repertoires was quantified using the Baroni-Urbani and Buser coefficient, and groups were compared with two-tailed Wilcoxon tests in R. TCRdb's version of the immuneACCESS table is confined to in-frame rearrangements and falls short of the full clone set. An unresolved V gene accounts for under half of the shortfall where checked; the remainder is of unknown origin. V and J calls and clone size come straight from that table; D and trimming were deduced from the DNA. The sample table contains 120,000 or so clones; only one count was recorded for around 85% of them. The leading ten clones occupy roughly 6% of the sample.

Reading the germline V gene gives CDR1 SGHRS and CDR2 YFSETQ. Trimming takes 4 bases off V and 7 bases off J; junction bases not matched to a gene: 4. The CDR3 has 13 amino acids, counting the end cysteine and phenylalanine. The entry retains the CDR3 DNA only, 39 bases that are in frame from base 1. For this clone: Its antigen is not yet known. No quality values exist for individual bases; no much larger clone is one base distant.

The receptor chain draws on TRBV5-1 and TRBJ1-2; TRBD1 matches 10 bases in the middle. The sequencing here drew on blood, taken from a patient whose treatment included radiotherapy and nephrectomy. This clonotype was sampled from a man aged 50 or older with renal cell carcinoma. Here the CDR3 is given as CASSGDRGGGYTF. The bases read TGCGCCAGCAGCGGGGACAGGGGAGGTGGCTACACCTTC.